This T cell receptor (beta chain) was sequenced in a study of blood T cell repertoires in COVID-19. This CDR3 contains 14 residues. CDR1 is MNHEY, CDR2 SVGAGI, per germline. Losses at the gene ends were 8 bases for V and 5 bases for J; bases not matched to a gene: 7. Method: immunoSEQ multiplex PCR; TCRdb's copy keeps in-frame clones and lacks some. The sample has about 78,000 clones; 75% to 90% are singletons. The V and J genes are TRBV6-5 and TRBJ1-5; TRBD1 matches at 9 bases. The sample consisted of peripheral blood. The clonotype originates from a man aged 55 to 69 with active or convalescent COVID-19. CDR3 in amino acids: CASLNRGQDQPQHF. The CDR3 DNA follows: TGTGCCAGCCTTAACAGGGGGCAGGATCAGCCCCAGCATTTT.